This T cell receptor beta chain was observed in a study of blood T cell repertoires in COVID-19. Study at large: Samples came from the United States, Italy and Spain, spanning acute and convalescent COVID-19. T cells, B-cell-depleted T cells, or PBMCs supplied cDNA or gDNA.

This clone was detected only once. Produced via immunoSEQ multiplex PCR; TCRdb's table is partial and in-frame only. The data hold over 450,000 clones, with 80% to 90% observed a single time. The sample consisted of peripheral blood. This receptor was taken from a man aged 18 to 30 with COVID-19, enrolled during active disease.

The CDR3 nucleotides are TGTGCCAGCAGCACACGACAGGGGTACGAGCAGTACTTC. This codes for CASSTRQGYEQYF. V usage is TRBV11-3 and J usage is TRBJ2-7; TRBD1 matches at 8 bases. Per germline, CDR1 SGHNT and CDR2 YENEEA. The CDR3 is made up of 13 amino acids. V shed 5 bases, J shed 4 bases, and the junction held 4 bases outside the gene matches.